A single sample is the source of the 7 T cell receptor beta chains below, sequenced in a study of PD-1 blockade in classical Hodgkin lymphoma. TCRdb's table, derived via immunoSEQ multiplex PCR, lists solely in-frame clones and lacks some. The sample has some 35,000 clones, 75% to 95% seen once. With no exception, relapse followed autologous stem cell transplantation in all patients, and brentuximab vedotin exposure varied. Researchers report purifying CD4+ T cells from thawed PBMCs by magnetic negative selection. This specimen was CD4+ T cells from blood, taken at baseline. Source of these receptors: a human donor with classical Hodgkin lymphoma.

The V call is TRBV13, the J call TRBJ2-2; 7 nucleotides line up with TRBD1. Germline V gene lookup returns CDR1 PRHDT and CDR2 FYEKMQ (reference sequence). The CDR3 covers 16 residues. Losses at the gene ends were 1 base for V and 5 bases for J; bases not matched to a gene: 7. The CDR3 coding sequence is TGTGCCAGCAGCTTAGCGGGCAGGGGGAAAACCGGGGAGCTGTTTTTT. It codes for CASSLAGRGKTGELFF.

This CDR3 is CAIKRFSAGGIDEQFF. CDR3 bases: TGTGCCATCAAACGATTCTCAGCGGGAGGTATCGATGAGCAGTTCTTC. The gene calls are TRBV10-3 and TRBJ2-1; 9 bases align to TRBD2. From germline, CDR1 is ENHRY and CDR2 SYGVKD. This CDR3 has 16 residues. The V segment lost 7 bases and the J segment 8 bases; nucleotides outside the gene matches: 15.

On this clone itself: A read error may produce the germline difference seen at one junction end. V usage is TRBV7-7 and J usage is TRBJ2-7, with D possibly TRBD2 on 5 matching bases. The CDR3 totals 14 residues. Germline V lookup: CDR1 SSHAT, CDR2 FNYEAQ (reference sequence). In nucleotides, the CDR3 is TGTGCTAGCAGCTTAGCTGGGAGTTTGAACGAGCAGTACTTC. Protein product: CASSLAGSLNEQYF.

Here the CDR3 reads CASTPVIAGGSYNEQFF. The CDR3 coding sequence is TGCGCCAGCACCCCCGTGATAGCGGGAGGCTCCTACAATGAGCAGTTCTTC. This chain uses TRBV5-1 with TRBJ2-1; 10 bases line up with TRBD2. The length of the CDR3 is 17 residues. J lost 0 bases, V lost 6 bases, and 9 bases had no gene match. Germline V gene sequence: CDR1 SGHRS, CDR2 YFSETQ.

The rearrangement links TRBV19 to TRBJ1-3; 12 nucleotides align to TRBD1. This CDR3 is 19 amino acids long. The V gene's germline CDR1 is LNHDA and CDR2 SQIVND (reference sequence). After removal of 5 bases from V and 3 bases from J, the junction contained 14 bases not matched to a gene. CDR3 residues: CASSSDRDRGRRGGNTIYF. The CDR3 nucleotides read TGTGCCAGTAGTTCGGACCGGGACAGGGGGCGCCGAGGTGGAAACACCATATATTTT.

The rearrangement links TRBV6-6 to TRBJ2-5, with 7 nucleotides matching TRBD1. The CDR3 contains 13 residues. Germline lookup yields CDR1 MNHNY and CDR2 SVGAGI (reference sequence). The trim removed 6 bases at V and 1 base at J, leaving 2 bases unmatched. The DNA for the CDR3 is TGTGCCAGCAGCAGGGACAGCCAAGAGACCCAGTACTTC. Its translation is CASSRDSQETQYF.

This clone is a singleton in its sample. The chain employs TRBV19 and TRBJ2-7; D is possibly TRBD2 (5 bases). The CDR3 has 14 amino acids. In germline, CDR1 is LNHDA, CDR2 SQIVND (reference sequence). V was cut by 5 bases and J by 6 bases, with 17 bases left in between. The CDR3 protein is CASSSLAGWPEQYF. The CDR3 DNA sequence: TGTGCCAGTAGTTCCCTAGCCGGCTGGCCCGAGCAGTACTTC.